Following are 18 T cell receptor beta chains from one sample sequenced in a study of CXCR3-negative and CXCR3-positive naive CD8 T cells. Findings and caveats of the study: In CXCR3-positive naive cells, the TRB CDR3s were more hydrophobic than in CXCR3-negative naive cells.

Libraries of TRB cDNA were made by 5' RACE and carried UMIs. TCRdb reprocessed the 5' RACE reads, with one entry per CDR3 protein and no DNA. The table lists around 140,000 distinct CDR3 sequences. For these TCRs, the target antigens are not known. The sample comprised naive CXCR3+ CD8+ T cells from blood. As to subset: CD45RO-CCR7+CD27+CD95- naive CD8+ T cells expressing CXCR3 (TNR3+). The source of these receptors is a human donor in good health. Some clones in this sample may be carry-over from other donors' samples.

The V gene is TRBV29-1, the J gene TRBJ2-3. The germline V gene encodes CDR1 SQVTM and CDR2 ANQGSEA. CDR3 length: 11 residues. The CDR3 is CSVEGTDTQYF.

The chain recombines TRBV3-1 with TRBJ2-3. CDR3 length: 15 residues. Germline CDR1 is LGHDT and CDR2 is YNNKEL (reference sequence). The CDR3: CASSGRDLRGDTQYF.

The CDR3 loop reads CASSAGTGAVNYGYTF. The chain combines TRBV12-3 or TRBV12-4 with TRBJ1-2; the D call from TCRdb, TRBD1, cannot be confirmed without DNA. This CDR3 comprises 16 residues.

The chain is built from TRBV29-1 and TRBJ2-1; TCRdb's assignment of TRBD1 cannot be checked, as there is no DNA. The CDR3 has 13 residues. In germline, CDR1 is SQVTM, CDR2 ANQGSEA. The CDR3: CSGWRRGLNEQFF.

The CDR3 here is CASSPGQSNEQFF. The J gene is TRBJ2-1, the V gene TRBV12-3 or TRBV12-4; the D gene TCRdb calls, TRBD1, cannot be checked with no DNA. This CDR3 has 13 amino acids.

This chain links TRBV7-6 with TRBJ2-5; TCRdb's D gene call, TRBD1, goes unchecked for lack of DNA. The CDR3 totals 14 residues. CDR1 and CDR2 from the germline V gene are SGHVS and FNYEAQ. CDR3 sequence: CASSLETARETQYF.

This chain joins TRBV23-1 and TRBJ2-7; TCRdb picks TRBD2, but there is no DNA to check that call. TRBV23-1 is annotated as an ORF whose role is uncertain. The CDR3 is made up of 17 amino acids. CDR3: CASSQGLAGGPFWEQYF.

The genes are TRBV20-1 and TRBJ2-1; TCRdb selects TRBD2, and the lack of DNA leaves this call unchecked. Per germline, CDR1 DFQATT and CDR2 SNEGSKA (reference sequence). The CDR3 runs 17 residues. The CDR3 loop is CSARQPLAGVLYNEQFF.

The J gene is TRBJ2-7, the V gene TRBV12-3 or TRBV12-4. The CDR3 runs to 12 residues. The CDR3 protein is CASGKLAYEQYF.

V usage is TRBV4-1 and J usage is TRBJ2-7; TCRdb lists TRBD1, though no DNA is available to test this call. CDR1 and CDR2 (germline): MGHRA, YSYEKL. This CDR3 spans 15 amino acids. This CDR3 reads CASSQEGRDSNEQYF.

The chain combines TRBV6-6 with TRBJ1-1. Germline-derived CDR1 and CDR2 are MNHNY and SVGAGI (reference sequence). The CDR3 is made up of 14 amino acids. The CDR3 is CASINPLKNGEAFF.

This chain connects TRBV27 to TRBJ2-5; TCRdb gives TRBD2 as the D gene, but with no DNA this cannot be confirmed. The CDR3 covers 13 residues. Germline loops: CDR1 MNHEY, CDR2 SMNVEV (reference sequence). CDR3: CASKQLAEETQYF.

J is TRBJ2-3 and V is TRBV4-1. CDR3 size: 13 residues. The V gene's germline CDR1 is MGHRA and CDR2 YSYEKL. This CDR3 reads CASSQRGTDTQYF.

The chain employs TRBV7-9 and TRBJ2-1; no DNA is available, so the TRBD1 call from TCRdb remains unchecked. Germline CDR1 and CDR2: SEHNR and FQNEAQ (reference sequence). This CDR3 is built from 15 residues. The CDR3 is CASSSQERPNNEQFF.

V and J are TRBV6-6 and TRBJ1-1; TCRdb returns TRBD1, unconfirmable since there is no DNA. Germline CDR1 is MNHNY and CDR2 is SVGAGI (reference sequence). The CDR3 extends over 15 amino acids. This CDR3 reads CASSYQGAMNTEAFF.

The V call is TRBV29-1, the J call TRBJ2-1; TCRdb outputs TRBD1, but without DNA this stays unchecked. Looked up from germline, CDR1 is SQVTM and CDR2 is ANQGSEA. The CDR3 runs 14 residues. The CDR3 spells CSVAGGHANNEQFF.

The chain carries TRBV15 and TRBJ2-2; TCRdb's D call of TRBD2 is untestable without DNA. CDR1 is LNHNV, CDR2 YYDKDF, per germline (reference sequence). The CDR3 spans 16 residues. CDR3 in amino acids: CATTRVDTLNTGELFF.

The chain is built from TRBV6-4 and TRBJ2-2. Germline V gives CDR1 MRHNA, CDR2 SNTAGT. This CDR3 has 15 amino acids. CDR3 amino acids: CASSDSKRTTGELFF.